This TCR beta chain was recorded in a study of shared clonotypes between healthy human individuals. Produced via immunoSEQ multiplex PCR; TCRdb's table is partial and in-frame only. The repertoire holds about 1.5 million clones, with around 95% as singletons. The ends lost 4 bases at V and 5 bases at J; junction bases unmatched: 4. Germline-derived CDR1 and CDR2 are SGHDT and YYEEEE. This CDR3 has 13 residues. J is TRBJ2-7 and V is TRBV5-6; 9 positions match TRBD1. The clonotype originates from a man younger than 45 in good health. Sequencing was performed on naive CD4+ T cells sorted from blood. Subset denoted: CD45RA+ positively selected. The CDR3 spells CASSRDRAHEQYF. The CDR3 DNA reads as TGTGCCAGCAGCCGGGACAGGGCCCACGAGCAGTACTTC.